One and the same sample provided the 20 T cell receptor beta chains below, sequenced in a study of OX40 agonist ivuxolimab in advanced cancers. Produced via immunoSEQ multiplex PCR; TCRdb's table is partial and in-frame only. The sample has 96,000 or so clones; 80% to 95% are singletons. Material: CD4+ or CD8+ T cells sorted from blood, obtained in a trial of the OX40 agonist ivuxolimab. Receptor source: an adult with an advanced solid tumor such as melanoma, head and neck, liver or kidney cancer.

This clone appeared a single time. The CDR3 DNA sequence: TGTGCCAGCAATAACCGGGACTTCCAAGAGACCCAGTACTTC. Residues: CASNNRDFQETQYF. The rearrangement links TRBV5-5 to TRBJ2-5, with D possibly TRBD2 on 6 matching bases. V shed 6 bases and J shed 1 base, with 13 bases lying between them. From germline, CDR1 is SGHKS and CDR2 YYEKEE (reference sequence). The CDR3 totals 14 residues. The full variable domain, with the rest looked up from reference TRBV5-5 and TRBJ2-5, is DAGVTQSPTHLIKTRGQQVTLRCSPISGHKSVSWYQQVLGQGPQFIFQYYEKEERGRGNFPDRFSARQFPNYSSELNVNALLLGDSALYLCASNNRDFQETQYFGPGTRLLVL.

The chain is built from TRBV5-5 and TRBJ2-1, with D perhaps matching TRBD2 (5 bases). V was shortened by 3 bases and J by 0 bases, with 16 bases between the two germline ends. In germline, CDR1 is SGHKS, CDR2 YYEKEE (reference sequence). The CDR3 totals 17 residues. The CDR3 DNA follows: TGTGCCAGCAGCTGGAGGACCGAAGAAAGCTCCTACAATGAGCAGTTCTTC. This sequence encodes CASSWRTEESSYNEQFF. The variable domain in full, completed from reference TRBV5-5 and TRBJ2-1, reads DAGVTQSPTHLIKTRGQQVTLRCSPISGHKSVSWYQQVLGQGPQFIFQYYEKEERGRGNFPDRFSARQFPNYSSELNVNALLLGDSALYLCASSWRTEESSYNEQFFGPGTRLTVL.

The chain has TRBV7-2 and TRBJ1-1, with 7 bases lining up with TRBD1. The CDR3 is 15 residues long. CDR1 is SGHTA and CDR2 is FQGNSA in the germline V gene. V trimming: 5 bases; J trimming: 3 bases; junction bases outside the gene matches: 9. CDR3 amino acids: CASSPQGGPYTEAFF. The CDR3 DNA sequence: TGTGCCAGCAGCCCCCAGGGGGGCCCTTACACTGAAGCTTTCTTT.

The chain recombines TRBV7-2 with TRBJ2-7; possibly TRBD2 for D (5 bases). Trimming left V 0 bases short and J 7 bases short, with 16 bases between. The CDR3 is 15 amino acids. Germline V CDR1 and CDR2: SGHTA, FQGNSA. CDR3 nucleotides: TGTGCCAGCAGCTTAGCGCTAGCCTTTAAAGTGGAGCAGTACTTC. Amino acids: CASSLALAFKVEQYF.

The chain employs TRBV29-1 and TRBJ2-7, with D perhaps matching TRBD1 or TRBD2 (5 bases each). The CDR3 contains 15 residues. V was pared by 7 bases and J by 0 bases, with 19 bases between. CDR1 is SQVTM, CDR2 ANQGSEA, per germline. CDR3 amino acids: CSGVLGTSYSYEQYF. CDR3 bases: TGCAGCGGGGTCCTCGGGACGTCGTACTCCTACGAGCAGTACTTC.

V gene TRBV14 combines with J gene TRBJ2-1, with 9 positions matching TRBD2. V dropped 6 bases and J dropped 0; count of bases not matched to a gene: 3. This CDR3 is 15 amino acids long. Germline V gene sequence: CDR1 SGHDN, CDR2 FVKESK. CDR3 loop: CASSSGGSSYNEQFF. For the CDR3, the DNA is TGTGCCAGCAGTAGCGGGGGTAGCTCCTACAATGAGCAGTTCTTC.

The sample holds a few counts of this clone. The genes are TRBV19 and TRBJ1-1; D remains unclear. The CDR3 has 12 amino acids. Germline CDR1 is LNHDA and CDR2 is SQIVND (reference sequence). The V end was cut by 4 bases, the J end by 1 base, with 4 bases between. CDR3 nucleotides: TGTGCCAGTAGTAAAAGGAACACTGAAGCTTTCTTT. It yields the protein CASSKRNTEAFF.

In nucleotides, the CDR3 is TGTGCCAGCAGCCTGGACAGGGGAGGTGGCTACACCTTC. Protein: CASSLDRGGGYTF. The V and J genes are TRBV7-3 and TRBJ1-2; 9 bases map to TRBD1. The V and J ends lost 5 bases and 7 bases, in that order; junction bases with no gene match: 5. CDR3 size: 13 residues. The germline gives CDR1 SGHTA, CDR2 FQGTGA. Based on the CDR3 plus reference TRBV7-3 and TRBJ1-2, the full variable domain is GAGVSQTPSNKVTEKGKYVELRCDPISGHTALYWYRQSLGQGPEFLIYFQGTGAADDSGLPNDRFFAVRPEGSVSTLKIQRTERGDSAVYLCASSLDRGGGYTFGSGTRLTVV.

This chain connects TRBV19 to TRBJ2-1; a possible D gene is TRBD2 (6 bases). The CDR3 is made up of 13 amino acids. Germline CDR1 LNHDA, CDR2 SQIVND (reference sequence). V was shortened by 6 bases and J by 7 bases, with 13 bases between the two germline ends. The CDR3 region is CASRAAGTNEQFF. The CDR3 coding sequence is TGTGCCAGTAGGGCCGCGGGAACGAATGAGCAGTTCTTC.

The rearrangement joins TRBV23-1 to TRBJ2-3, with 10 bases that match TRBD2. TRBV23-1 is an ORF, and what it does is uncertain. With V trimmed by 3 bases and J by 5 bases, 8 bases remained unmatched. CDR3 size: 16 residues. CDR3 in amino acids: CASSHPPLAGVDTQYF. Written as DNA, the CDR3 is TGCGCCAGCAGTCACCCCCCCCTAGCGGGAGTAGATACGCAGTATTTT.

The chain links TRBV19 to TRBJ2-2; TRBD2 matches 11 bases. V was pared by 3 bases and J by 3 bases, with 9 bases of the junction left unmatched. CDR1 and CDR2 from the germline V gene are LNHDA and SQIVND (reference sequence). The CDR3 extends over 18 amino acids. This CDR3 reads CASSIRATGLADTGELFF. The CDR3 nucleotides read TGTGCCAGTAGTATTAGGGCTACGGGACTAGCGGACACCGGGGAGCTGTTTTTT.

This clone showed up just once. The chain links TRBV4-3 to TRBJ1-4; D possibly corresponds to TRBD1 (6 bases). CDR1 is LGHNA and CDR2 is YSLEER in the germline V gene. Trimming removed 0 bases at V and 8 bases at J, with 13 bases between. CDR3 length: 15 amino acids. The CDR3: CASSQEWGQGEKLFF. The CDR3 coding sequence is TGCGCCAGCAGCCAAGAATGGGGGCAAGGAGAAAAACTGTTTTTT.

V gene TRBV5-1 combines with J gene TRBJ2-7, with 13 bases lining up with TRBD2. J lost 6 bases, V lost 4 bases, and 7 bases had no gene match. The CDR3 covers 15 residues. Germline V gene lookup returns CDR1 SGHRS and CDR2 YFSETQ. CDR3 in DNA: TGCGCCAGCAGCAAACTAGCGGGAGGGCCGGGCGAGCAGTACTTC. This encodes CASSKLAGGPGEQYF.

V and J are TRBV4-1 and TRBJ2-2, with 8 bases matching TRBD2. V gave up 2 bases and J gave up 0 bases; unmatched junction bases: 5. This CDR3 region has 17 residues. CDR1 is MGHRA, CDR2 YSYEKL, per germline. The CDR3 nucleotides read TGCGCCAGCAGCCAATATCTTAGCGGGGCGAACACCGGGGAGCTGTTTTTT. Amino acid sequence: CASSQYLSGANTGELFF.

The V gene is TRBV6-4, the J gene TRBJ2-2; D unclear. CDR1 and CDR2 from the germline V gene are MRHNA and SNTAGT. The CDR3 consists of 15 residues. Trimming pared 5 bases from V and 0 bases from J, leaving 10 bases between. CDR3 amino acids: CASSREIANTGELFF. CDR3 nucleotide sequence: TGTGCCAGCAGTAGAGAAATAGCGAACACCGGGGAGCTGTTTTTT.

The chain carries TRBV7-3 and TRBJ1-1, with 10 bases identical to TRBD1. Germline assignment: CDR1 SGHTA and CDR2 FQGTGA. This CDR3 has 18 residues. V lost 2 bases to trimming and J lost 3 bases; unmatched junction nucleotides: 12. CDR3 region: CASSLRGGTGELDTEAFF. The CDR3 nucleotides are TGTGCCAGCAGCTTACGAGGGGGGACAGGGGAGTTGGACACTGAAGCTTTCTTT.

DNA for the CDR3: TGTGCCAGCAGCCAGGGTCGACAGTATAATGAAAAACTGTTTTTT. It specifies CASSQGRQYNEKLFF. This chain uses TRBV2 with TRBJ1-4; tentatively, D is TRBD1 (5 bases). Per the germline V gene, CDR1 is SNHLY and CDR2 is FYNNEI. This CDR3 has 15 residues. Trimming removed 6 bases from V and 4 bases from J, with 15 bases in between.

This chain links TRBV5-6 with TRBJ2-1, with no clear D. CDR1 is SGHDT and CDR2 is YYEEEE in the germline V gene. The CDR3 has 13 amino acids. V dropped 0 bases and J dropped 12 bases, with 13 bases sitting between them. For the CDR3, the DNA is TGTGCCAGCAGCTTGGGGACGGTAGCAGGGCAGTTCTTC. This codes for CASSLGTVAGQFF.

The V and J genes are TRBV7-8 and TRBJ2-1, with 9 bases that match TRBD1. The CDR3 sequence is 13 residues long. The J segment lost 11 bases and the V segment lost 5 bases, leaving 7 bases of the junction unmatched. Per the germline V gene, CDR1 is SGHVS and CDR2 is FQNEAQ. In DNA form, the CDR3 reads TGTGCCAGCAGCCCCGGGACAGGGAGGAAGCAGTTCTTC. It encodes CASSPGTGRKQFF.

The J gene is TRBJ1-1, the V gene TRBV28; 7 nucleotides align to TRBD1. V lost 5 bases and J lost 4; bases outside the gene matches: 10. The CDR3 totals 15 residues. Per germline, CDR1 MDHEN and CDR2 SYDVKM. The chain's CDR3 is CASSTTTSGGTEAFF. CDR3 nucleotides: TGTGCCAGCAGTACAACAACATCAGGGGGCACTGAAGCTTTCTTT.